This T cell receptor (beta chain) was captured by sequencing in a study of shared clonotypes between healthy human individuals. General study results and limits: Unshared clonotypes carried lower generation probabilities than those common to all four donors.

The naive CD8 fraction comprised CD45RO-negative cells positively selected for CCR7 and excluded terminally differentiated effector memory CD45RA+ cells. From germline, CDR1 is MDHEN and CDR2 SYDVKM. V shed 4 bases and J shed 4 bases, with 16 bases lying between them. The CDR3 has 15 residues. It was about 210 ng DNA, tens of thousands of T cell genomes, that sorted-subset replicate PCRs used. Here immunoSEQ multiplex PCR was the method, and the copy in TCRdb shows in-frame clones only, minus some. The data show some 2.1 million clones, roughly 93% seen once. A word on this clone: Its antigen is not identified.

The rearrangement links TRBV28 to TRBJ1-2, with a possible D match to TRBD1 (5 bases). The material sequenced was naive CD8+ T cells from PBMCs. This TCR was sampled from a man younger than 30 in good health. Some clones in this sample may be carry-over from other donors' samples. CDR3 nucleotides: TGTGCCAGCAGTTCGCTCAGGGACTTCGGCTATGGCTACACCTTC. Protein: CASSSLRDFGYGYTF.